Shown below are 10 T cell receptor beta chains from a single sample sequenced in a study of T cells in Graves' hyperthyroidism and ophthalmopathy. What was amplified from RNA transcripts were TCR beta CDR3 regions. The TCR CDR3 was amplified in a first-round RT-PCR using the HTBI primer set. A single record per CDR3 protein comes from TCRdb applying MiXCR to the multiplex PCR reads. The repertoire includes roughly 400,000 distinct CDR3 sequences, around 15% of them detected once, and 25% to 30% sits in the top ten. The sequenced sample consisted of blood. Source of these receptors: a man aged 50-60 years with Graves' ophthalmopathy.

In this sample, this clonotype turned up a few times. This chain connects TRBV27 to TRBJ1-4; D is uncertain. V lost 4 bases and J 0 bases, leaving 6 bases between the germline ends. Per the germline V gene, CDR1 is MNHEY and CDR2 is SMNVEV (reference sequence). CDR3 size: 14 residues. DNA for the CDR3: TGTGCCAGCAGTTATAACCCAACTAATGAAAAACTGTTTTTT. It is translated as CASSYNPTNEKLFF.

This clonotype appeared many times. This chain's CDR3 is CASSLQRADSSNEQFF. The CDR3 coding sequence is TGCGCCAGCAGCCTCCAAAGGGCCGATAGCTCAAACGAGCAGTTCTTC. The chain combines TRBV5-1 with TRBJ2-1, with D unresolved. The germline V gene has CDR1 SGHRS and CDR2 YFSETQ. The ends were cut back, 4 bases at V and 10 bases at J, with 24 bases in the middle. The CDR3 runs to 16 residues. Complete variable domain (other parts from reference TRBV5-1 and TRBJ2-1): KAGVTQTPRYLIKTRGQQVTLSCSPISGHRSVSWYQQTPGQGLQFLFEYFSETQRNKGNFPGRFSGRQFSNSRSEMNVSTLELGDSALYLCASSLQRADSSNEQFFGPGTRLTVL.

The gene calls are TRBV19 and TRBJ2-2, with D unclear. V gave up 6 bases and J gave up 0 bases, with 11 bases separating them. Germline V lookup: CDR1 LNHDA, CDR2 SQIVND (reference sequence). The CDR3 spans 15 residues. The CDR3 loop reads CASRRGSTNTGELFF. The CDR3 DNA is TGTGCCAGTAGGCGCGGTTCGACGAACACCGGGGAGCTGTTTTTT. The complete variable domain, with remaining parts taken from reference TRBV19 and TRBJ2-2, reads DGGITQSPKYLFRKEGQNVTLSCEQNLNHDAMYWYRQDPGQGLRLIYYSQIVNDFQKGDIAEGYSVSREKKESFPLTVTSAQKNPTAFYLCASRRGSTNTGELFFGEGSRLTVL.

This clonotype came up many times. CDR3 coding DNA: TGCGCCAGCAGCTCCGAGGTCCTTACCGAGCAGTACTTC. Translated: CASSSEVLTEQYF. This chain connects TRBV5-1 to TRBJ2-7; D ambiguous. The CDR3 loop spans 13 amino acids. Germline V gene sequence: CDR1 SGHRS, CDR2 YFSETQ. Deletions cut 3 bases from V and 6 bases from J, with 13 bases between.

This clonotype was detected ten times or more. The chain links TRBV28 to TRBJ2-3, with TRBD2 matching 10 bases. The CDR3 spans 17 residues. Germline CDR1 is MDHEN and CDR2 is SYDVKM. V gave up 5 bases and J gave up 3 bases; unmatched junction bases: 11. This chain's CDR3 is CASSPTSGRAGTDTQYF. CDR3 DNA sequence: TGTGCCAGCAGTCCTACAAGCGGGAGGGCCGGGACAGATACGCAGTATTTT.

This clonotype was found a few times. J is TRBJ2-1 and V is TRBV28; TRBD2 matches 10 bases. The ends lost 6 bases at V and 5 bases at J; junction bases unmatched: 7. This CDR3 spans 15 amino acids. From germline, CDR1 is MDHEN and CDR2 SYDVKM. CDR3 sequence reads: CASRQRGLAHNEQFF. The CDR3 DNA reads TGTGCCAGCAGGCAGAGGGGACTAGCGCACAATGAGCAGTTCTTC.

This clonotype was detected ten times or more. The chain carries TRBV2 and TRBJ2-1; 7 nucleotides agree with TRBD2. J lost 6 bases, V lost 5 bases, and 7 bases had no gene match. CDR1 and CDR2 (germline): SNHLY, FYNNEI. The CDR3 runs 14 residues. Here the CDR3 reads CASSFAGVSNEQFF. CDR3 bases: TGTGCCAGCAGTTTTGCGGGAGTTAGCAATGAGCAGTTCTTC.

Many counts were recorded for this clonotype. The V call is TRBV7-3, the J call TRBJ2-3, with no clear D. The CDR3 sequence is 13 residues long. The V end lost 5 bases, the J end lost 0 bases, and 6 bases lay between the germline ends. The germline V gene encodes CDR1 SGHTA and CDR2 FQGTGA. CDR3 in DNA: TGTGCCAGCAGCCGTGCTAGCACAGATACGCAGTATTTT. Protein sequence: CASSRASTDTQYF.

The chain couples TRBV9 to TRBJ2-3; D unclear. The V end was cut by 0 bases, the J end by 4 bases, with 12 bases between. CDR3 length: 15 residues. From germline, CDR1 is SGDLS and CDR2 YYNGEE. This CDR3 is CASSVGGVFSDTQYF. In DNA form, the CDR3 reads TGTGCCAGCAGCGTAGGAGGAGTTTTCTCAGATACGCAGTATTTT.

The sample holds many counts of this clonotype. V usage is TRBV7-2 and J usage is TRBJ2-1; D possibly corresponds to TRBD1 (6 bases). V lost 4 bases, J lost 2 bases, and 12 bases lay in between. CDR1 is SGHTA, CDR2 FQGNSA, per germline. This CDR3 region has 15 residues. The CDR3 loop reads CASSSSEGAYNEQFF. CDR3 nucleotide sequence: TGTGCCAGCAGCTCCAGCGAGGGGGCCTACAATGAGCAGTTCTTC.